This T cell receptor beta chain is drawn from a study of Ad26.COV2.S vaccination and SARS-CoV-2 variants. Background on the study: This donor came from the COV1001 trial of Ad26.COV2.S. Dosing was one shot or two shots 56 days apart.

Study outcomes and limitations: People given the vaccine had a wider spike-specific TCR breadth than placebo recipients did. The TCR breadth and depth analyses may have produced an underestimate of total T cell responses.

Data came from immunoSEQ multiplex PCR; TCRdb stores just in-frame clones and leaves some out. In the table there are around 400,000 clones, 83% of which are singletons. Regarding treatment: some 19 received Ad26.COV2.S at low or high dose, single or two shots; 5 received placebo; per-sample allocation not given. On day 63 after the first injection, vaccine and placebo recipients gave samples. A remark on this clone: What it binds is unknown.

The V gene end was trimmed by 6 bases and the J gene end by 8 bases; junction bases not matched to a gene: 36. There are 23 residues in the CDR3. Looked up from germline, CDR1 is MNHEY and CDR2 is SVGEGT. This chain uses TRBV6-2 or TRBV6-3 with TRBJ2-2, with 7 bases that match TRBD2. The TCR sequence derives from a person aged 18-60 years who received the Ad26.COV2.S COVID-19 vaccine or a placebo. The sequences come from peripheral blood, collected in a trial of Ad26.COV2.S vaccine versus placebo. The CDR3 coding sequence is TGTGCCAGCAGCCTCTGGAGTATAAAGGCAATGACAAGTGCCAGCGGGGTTGAAGGGGAGCTGTTTTTT. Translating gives CASSLWSIKAMTSASGVEGELFF.